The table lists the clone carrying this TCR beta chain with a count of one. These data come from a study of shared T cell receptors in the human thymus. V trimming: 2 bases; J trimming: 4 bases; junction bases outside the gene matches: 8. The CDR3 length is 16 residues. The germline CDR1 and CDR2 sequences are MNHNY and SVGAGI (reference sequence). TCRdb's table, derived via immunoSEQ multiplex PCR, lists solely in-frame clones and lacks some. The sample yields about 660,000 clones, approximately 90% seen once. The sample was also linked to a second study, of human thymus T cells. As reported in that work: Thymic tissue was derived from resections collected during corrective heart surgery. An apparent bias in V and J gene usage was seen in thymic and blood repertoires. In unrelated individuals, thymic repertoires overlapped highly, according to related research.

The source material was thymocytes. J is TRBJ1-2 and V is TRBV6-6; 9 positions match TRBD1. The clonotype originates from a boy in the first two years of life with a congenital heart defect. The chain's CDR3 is CASSYGWDRVLYGYTF. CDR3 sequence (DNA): TGTGCCAGCAGTTACGGTTGGGACAGGGTGCTCTATGGCTACACCTTC.